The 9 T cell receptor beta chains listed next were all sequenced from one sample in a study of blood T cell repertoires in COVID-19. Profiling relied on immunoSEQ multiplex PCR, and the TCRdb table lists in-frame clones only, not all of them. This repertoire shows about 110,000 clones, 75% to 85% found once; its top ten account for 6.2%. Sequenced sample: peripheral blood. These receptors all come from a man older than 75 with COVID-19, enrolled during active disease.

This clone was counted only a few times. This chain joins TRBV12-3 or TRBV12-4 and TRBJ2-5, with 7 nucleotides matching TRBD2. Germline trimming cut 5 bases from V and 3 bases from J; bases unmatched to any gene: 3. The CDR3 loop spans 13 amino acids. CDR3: CASSRGLEETQYF. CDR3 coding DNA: TGTGCCAGCAGTCGCGGACTAGAAGAGACCCAGTACTTC.

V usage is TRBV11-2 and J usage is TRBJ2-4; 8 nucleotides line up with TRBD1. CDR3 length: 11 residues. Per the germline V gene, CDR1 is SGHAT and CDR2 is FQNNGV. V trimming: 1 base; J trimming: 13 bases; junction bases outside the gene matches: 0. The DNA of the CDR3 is TGTGCCAGCAGCTTAGGGGACAGGCAGTACTTC. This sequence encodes CASSLGDRQYF.

The CDR3 DNA reads as TGTGCCGGCTACAGGGTCAACTACGAGCAGTACTTC. Protein product: CAGYRVNYEQYF. V and J are TRBV28 and TRBJ2-7, with D possibly TRBD1 on 6 matching bases. There are 12 residues in the CDR3. V was cut by 11 bases and J by 3 bases, with 14 bases left in between. CDR1 is MDHEN and CDR2 is SYDVKM in the germline V gene.

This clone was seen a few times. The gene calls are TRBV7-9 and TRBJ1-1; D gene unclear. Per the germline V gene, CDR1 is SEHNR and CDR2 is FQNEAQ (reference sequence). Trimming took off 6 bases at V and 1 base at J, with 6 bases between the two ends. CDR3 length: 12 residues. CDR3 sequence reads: CASSNPNTEAFF. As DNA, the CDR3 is TGTGCCAGCAGTAATCCGAACACTGAAGCTTTCTTT.

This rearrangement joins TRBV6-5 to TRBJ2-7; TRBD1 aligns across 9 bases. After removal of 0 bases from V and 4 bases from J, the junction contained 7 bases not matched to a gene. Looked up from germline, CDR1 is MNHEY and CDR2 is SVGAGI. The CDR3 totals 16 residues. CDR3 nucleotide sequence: TGTGCCAGCAGTTACTCGAGGGGACAGGGTTGGTACGAGCAGTACTTC. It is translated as CASSYSRGQGWYEQYF.

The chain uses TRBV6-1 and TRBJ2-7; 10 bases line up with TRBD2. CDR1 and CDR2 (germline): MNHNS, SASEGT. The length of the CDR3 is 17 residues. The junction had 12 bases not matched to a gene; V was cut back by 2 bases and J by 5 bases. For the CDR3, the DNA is TGTGCCAGCAGTGAATGGGGGGCTAGCGGGAGAAGGGACGAGCAGTACTTC. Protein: CASSEWGASGRRDEQYF.

The CDR3 sequence: CASSQGDRGNQPQHF. In DNA, the CDR3 is TGTGCCAGCAGCCAAGGGGACAGGGGAAATCAGCCCCAGCATTTT. The J gene is TRBJ1-5, the V gene TRBV16, with 10 bases lining up with TRBD1. Germline CDR1 is KGHSY and CDR2 is FQNENV. The CDR3 length is 15 residues. Trimming at V came to 2 bases and at J to 4 bases, leaving 2 bases not matched to a gene.

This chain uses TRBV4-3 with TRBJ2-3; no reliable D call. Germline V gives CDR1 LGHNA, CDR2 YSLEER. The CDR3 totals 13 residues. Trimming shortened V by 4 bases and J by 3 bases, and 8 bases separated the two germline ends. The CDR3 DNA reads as TGCGCCAGCAGCCTAAGCGCGACAGATACGCAGTATTTT. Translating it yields CASSLSATDTQYF.

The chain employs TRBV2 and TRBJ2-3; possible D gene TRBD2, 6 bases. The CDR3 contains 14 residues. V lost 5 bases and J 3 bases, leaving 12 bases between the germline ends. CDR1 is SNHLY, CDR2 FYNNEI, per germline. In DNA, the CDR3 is TGTGCCAGCAGTCCCGGGAGATTGACAGATACGCAGTATTTT. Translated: CASSPGRLTDTQYF.